These 31 T cell receptor beta chains originate from one sample sequenced in a study of T cells in Graves' hyperthyroidism and ophthalmopathy. There were TCR beta CDR3 regions amplified from RNA transcripts. A first-round RT-PCR of the TCR CDR3 used the HTBI primer set. From the multiplex PCR reads, TCRdb called clonotypes with MiXCR, one entry per CDR3 protein. The data show 450,000 to 650,000 distinct CDR3 sequences, roughly 20% seen once. The source material was blood. The receptors come from a man younger than 35 with Graves' hyperthyroidism.

This chain links TRBV5-6 with TRBJ1-2, with D perhaps TRBD1 (5 bases). The CDR3 extends over 14 amino acids. From germline, CDR1 is SGHDT and CDR2 YYEEEE. Deletions cut 4 bases from V and 7 bases from J, with 17 bases between. CDR3 DNA: TGTGCCAGCAGCGTACTGGGGCTCCCCAGTGGCTACACCTTC. It translates to CASSVLGLPSGYTF.

This clonotype was seen at least ten times. The rearrangement joins TRBV12-3 or TRBV12-4 to TRBJ1-1, with 7 bases that match TRBD1. This CDR3 comprises 12 residues. V was clipped by 6 bases and J by 7 bases; unmatched bases: 5. In nucleotides, the CDR3 is TGTGCCAGCAGAGGACAGGTTGTTGAAGCTTTCTTT. Translating it yields CASRGQVVEAFF.

This clonotype was counted at least ten times. The CDR3 sequence is CASSESSPQTQYF. The CDR3 DNA reads TGTGCCAGCAGTGAAAGTAGTCCGCAGACCCAGTACTTC. The V and J genes are TRBV2 and TRBJ2-5; D gene uncertain. Germline CDR1 reads SNHLY; CDR2 reads FYNNEI. Trimming shortened V by 2 bases and J by 6 bases, and 10 bases separated the two germline ends. The CDR3 length is 13 residues.

This clonotype was observed at least ten times. V usage is TRBV15 and J usage is TRBJ1-1; D is unresolved. The germline V and J ends were trimmed by 2 bases and 0 bases, with 4 bases remaining between them. The CDR3 has 13 amino acids. Germline V gives CDR1 LNHNV, CDR2 YYDKDF (reference sequence). The CDR3 reads CATSRQLNTEAFF. The CDR3 DNA follows: TGTGCCACCAGCAGACAGTTGAACACTGAAGCTTTCTTT. The variable domain in full, completed from reference TRBV15 and TRBJ1-1, reads DAMVIQNPRYQVTQFGKPVTLSCSQTLNHNVMYWYQQKSSQAPKLLFHYYDKDFNNEADTPDNFQSRRPNTSFCFLDIRSPGLGDTAMYLCATSRQLNTEAFFGQGTRLTVV.

Ten or more counts support this clonotype. V gene TRBV29-1 combines with J gene TRBJ2-5; the D gene could be TRBD1 or TRBD2 (5 bases each). Trimming shortened V by 0 bases and J by 2 bases, and 10 bases separated the two germline ends. The CDR3 loop spans 14 amino acids. Germline V gives CDR1 SQVTM, CDR2 ANQGSEA. The CDR3 loop reads CSVEDTGGQETQYF. The CDR3 coding sequence is TGCAGCGTTGAAGATACAGGAGGACAAGAGACCCAGTACTTC.

The chain couples TRBV2 to TRBJ2-4, with 9 positions matching TRBD1. CDR1 and CDR2 from the germline V gene are SNHLY and FYNNEI. After removal of 6 bases from V and 1 base from J, the junction contained 4 bases not matched to a gene. This CDR3 has 15 residues. CDR3 in amino acids: CASSRQGVAKNIQYF. The CDR3 DNA reads as TGTGCCAGCAGCCGACAGGGGGTTGCCAAAAACATTCAGTACTTC.

This clonotype was detected many times. V usage is TRBV20-1 and J usage is TRBJ1-2; D is possibly TRBD1 (6 bases). V was cut by 3 bases and J by 6 bases, with 11 bases left in between. Germline V gene sequence: CDR1 DFQATT, CDR2 SNEGSKA (reference sequence). The CDR3 extends over 12 amino acids. The CDR3 loop reads CSARKQGNGYTF. In DNA, the CDR3 is TGCAGTGCTAGGAAACAGGGAAATGGCTACACCTTC.

This clonotype came up a few times. V usage is TRBV7-6 and J usage is TRBJ1-6; 9 bases line up with TRBD1. Germline CDR1 SGHVS, CDR2 FNYEAQ. The CDR3 covers 16 residues. Trimming at V came to 4 bases and at J to 7 bases, leaving 8 bases not matched to a gene. CDR3: CASSSAGQGWNSPLHF. The CDR3 nucleotides are TGTGCCAGCAGCTCTGCCGGACAGGGGTGGAATTCACCCCTCCACTTT.

This rearrangement joins TRBV27 to TRBJ2-5; unclear D gene. This CDR3 contains 15 residues. V shed 0 bases and J shed 2 bases, with 10 bases lying between them. Germline V gene lookup returns CDR1 MNHEY and CDR2 SMNVEV (reference sequence). The CDR3 here is CASSLSITGQETQYF. CDR3 DNA: TGTGCCAGCAGTTTATCGATAACCGGGCAAGAGACCCAGTACTTC.

In the case of this clonotype: A much larger clone is a single base away; this may be a read error. The V call is TRBV5-5, the J call TRBJ2-7, with D unclear. The germline gives CDR1 SGHKS, CDR2 YYEKEE (reference sequence). This CDR3 spans 14 amino acids. The CDR3 region is CASSFLSESYEHYF. In DNA, the CDR3 is TGTGCCAGCAGCTTTCTCTCCGAATCCTACGAGCACTACTTC.

At least ten counts were recorded for this clonotype. The V gene is TRBV28, the J gene TRBJ2-5, with D tentatively TRBD2 (5 bases). This CDR3 comprises 13 residues. Per the germline V gene, CDR1 is MDHEN and CDR2 is SYDVKM. V lost 5 bases, J lost 5 bases, and 12 bases lay in between. The CDR3 DNA sequence: TGTGCCAGCAGTCCGGGATCAACGGAGACCCAGTACTTC. This codes for CASSPGSTETQYF.

The rearrangement uses TRBV12-3 or TRBV12-4 and TRBJ2-5; D not resolved. V was cut by 2 bases and J by 0 bases, with 7 bases left in between. The CDR3 spans 14 residues. CDR3 coding DNA: TGTGCCAGCAGTTTACCCCCGAACCAAGAGACCCAGTACTTC. Translating gives CASSLPPNQETQYF.

This clonotype occurred many times. The chain has TRBV10-3 and TRBJ2-5; weak D call: TRBD1 (6 bases). The CDR3 spans 15 residues. Trimming took off 2 bases at V and 1 base at J, with 11 bases between the two ends. CDR1 is ENHRY, CDR2 SYGVKD, per germline. CDR3 sequence: CAISEGQPSQETQYF. CDR3 DNA sequence: TGTGCCATCAGTGAGGGACAGCCCAGCCAAGAGACCCAGTACTTC.

This clonotype occurred many times. The chain links TRBV5-5 to TRBJ1-1, with 11 bases fitting TRBD1. CDR1 SGHKS and CDR2 YYEKEE come from the germline V gene (reference sequence). CDR3 length: 14 amino acids. Germline trimming cut 7 bases from V and 5 bases from J; bases unmatched to any gene: 7. The CDR3 protein is CASGAGTGGTEAFF. The CDR3 DNA sequence: TGTGCCAGCGGAGCTGGGACAGGGGGGACTGAAGCTTTCTTT.

This clonotype was seen only a few times. The gene calls are TRBV4-1 and TRBJ2-7, with D hard to call. CDR1 and CDR2 (germline): MGHRA, YSYEKL. CDR3 length equals 16 residues. The V end was cut by 4 bases, the J end by 4 bases, with 20 bases between. CDR3: CASSPPLLNPGYEQYF. CDR3 coding DNA: TGCGCCAGCAGCCCCCCCTTACTGAACCCCGGTTACGAGCAGTACTTC.

In DNA, the CDR3 is TGTGCCAGCAGTGACACGAACGTCAAGGAGCAGTACTTC. Protein: CASSDTNVKEQYF. The rearrangement uses TRBV12-3 or TRBV12-4 and TRBJ2-7, with D uncertain. V lost 5 bases and J 7 bases, leaving 15 bases between the germline ends. This CDR3 has 13 residues.

This clonotype occurred many times. V usage is TRBV6-1 and J usage is TRBJ1-1, with D possibly being TRBD1 (6 bases). The germline gives CDR1 MNHNS, CDR2 SASEGT. CDR3 size: 13 residues. Trimming took off 2 bases at V and 8 bases at J, with 12 bases between the two ends. Here the CDR3 reads CASSESGGMEAFF. CDR3 bases: TGTGCCAGCAGTGAAAGCGGGGGCATGGAAGCTTTCTTT.

This clonotype came up many times. The chain combines TRBV11-2 with TRBJ2-7; D remains ambiguous. Germline assignment: CDR1 SGHAT and CDR2 FQNNGV. V was trimmed by 5 bases and J by 2 bases, leaving 13 bases between them. The CDR3 runs to 14 residues. Here the CDR3 reads CASSRTGRTYEQYF. CDR3 nucleotides: TGTGCCAGCAGCCGAACGGGCAGGACCTACGAGCAGTACTTC.

Many counts were recorded for this clonotype. The chain couples TRBV30 to TRBJ1-2, with D hard to call. Germline lookup yields CDR1 GTSNPN and CDR2 SVGIG (reference sequence). Trimming took 1 base from V and 4 from J, leaving 10 bases between them. The CDR3 totals 13 residues. The CDR3 spells CAWSGLEGYGYTF. In nucleotides, the CDR3 is TGTGCCTGGAGTGGGTTGGAGGGCTATGGCTACACCTTC.

The chain carries TRBV20-1 and TRBJ2-2; 9 bases line up with TRBD1. V gave up 5 bases and J gave up 5 bases; unmatched junction bases: 6. Germline loops: CDR1 DFQATT, CDR2 SNEGSKA (reference sequence). This CDR3 is 14 amino acids long. The CDR3 is CSAPRGQGTGELFF. The CDR3, as DNA: TGCAGTGCTCCCCGGGGACAGGGAACCGGGGAGCTGTTTTTT.

This clonotype was found many times. The gene calls are TRBV5-1 and TRBJ2-7; D may be TRBD1 (5 bases). V shed 4 bases and J shed 0 bases, with 14 bases lying between them. This CDR3 comprises 15 residues. In germline, CDR1 is SGHRS, CDR2 YFSETQ. The CDR3 DNA follows: TGCGCCAGCAGCGGTGTGGGGCGTGCCTCCTACGAGCAGTACTTC. This translates into CASSGVGRASYEQYF.

This clonotype was seen at least ten times. The gene calls are TRBV27 and TRBJ2-7; D gene unclear. The CDR3 spans 13 residues. The V end lost 2 bases, the J end lost 2 bases, and 7 bases lay between the germline ends. The germline V gene encodes CDR1 MNHEY and CDR2 SMNVEV (reference sequence). The CDR3 here is CASSLRSAYEQYF. CDR3 DNA sequence: TGTGCCAGCAGTTTAAGGTCTGCCTACGAGCAGTACTTC.

This clonotype appeared many times. The chain recombines TRBV12-3 or TRBV12-4 with TRBJ2-5, with D perhaps TRBD1 or TRBD2 (5 bases each). The V and J ends lost 5 bases and 4 bases respectively, with 17 bases between them. The CDR3 sequence is 15 residues long. This CDR3 reads CASSPFGTIGETQYF. The CDR3 region has the DNA TGTGCCAGCAGTCCCTTCGGGACCATCGGAGAGACCCAGTACTTC.

Many counts were recorded for this clonotype. The V call is TRBV12-3 or TRBV12-4, the J call TRBJ1-1; D might be TRBD1 (6 bases). This CDR3 is 13 amino acids long. Trimming cost V 7 bases and J 11 bases, with 20 bases left between them. The CDR3 coding sequence is TGTGCCAGCATTTCGGACAGTCCTAGGGGGGCTTTCTTT. It specifies CASISDSPRGAFF.

The chain employs TRBV15 and TRBJ1-3; D ambiguous. Trimming cost V 0 bases and J 0 bases, with 9 bases left between them. The CDR3 is 16 amino acids. Germline CDR1 reads LNHNV; CDR2 reads YYDKDF (reference sequence). Here the CDR3 reads CATSRDKAYSGNTIYF. The CDR3 DNA sequence: TGTGCCACCAGCAGAGATAAGGCATACTCTGGAAACACCATATATTTT.

This clonotype was seen at least ten times. The chain couples TRBV6-1 to TRBJ1-1, with a possible D match to TRBD1 (6 bases). There are 13 residues in the CDR3. V lost 5 bases and J lost 4, with 11 bases in between. From germline, CDR1 is MNHNS and CDR2 SASEGT. The CDR3 DNA reads TGTGCCAGCAGTCAGGGGTTTAGCACTGAAGCTTTCTTT. Protein sequence: CASSQGFSTEAFF.

This clonotype was seen a handful of times. The chain links TRBV5-1 to TRBJ2-7; 8 bases fit TRBD1. CDR1 and CDR2 from the germline V gene are SGHRS and YFSETQ. The length of the CDR3 is 15 residues. Trimming at V came to 0 bases and at J to 2 bases, leaving 4 bases not matched to a gene. The CDR3 loop is CASSLVDRDAYEQYF. The DNA of the CDR3 is TGCGCCAGCAGCTTGGTGGACAGGGACGCCTACGAGCAGTACTTC.

This clonotype occurred many times. The chain uses TRBV15 and TRBJ2-7; no definite D call. The CDR3 has 14 residues. Germline CDR1 LNHNV, CDR2 YYDKDF (reference sequence). Trimming stripped 2 bases from V and 1 base from J, with 9 bases between. The CDR3 region is CATSRPTLSYEQYF. CDR3 sequence (DNA): TGTGCCACCAGCAGACCTACCTTGTCCTACGAGCAGTACTTC.

V usage is TRBV28 and J usage is TRBJ2-7; D might be TRBD1 or TRBD2, each matching 6 bases. V was clipped by 5 bases and J by 2 bases, with 13 bases between them. Germline loops: CDR1 MDHEN, CDR2 SYDVKM. The CDR3 runs to 14 residues. DNA for the CDR3: TGTGCCAGCAGTACCCTCCGGGGGCCCTACGAGCAGTACTTC. It translates to CASSTLRGPYEQYF.

This chain uses TRBV3-1 with TRBJ1-1, with 8 bases fitting TRBD1. Germline V gives CDR1 LGHDT, CDR2 YNNKEL (reference sequence). The CDR3 has 15 residues. The V gene end was trimmed by 3 bases and the J gene end by 7 bases; junction bases not matched to a gene: 10. DNA of the CDR3: TGTGCCAGCAGCCACCAAGGACAGGGCAACGGTGAAGCTTTCTTT. The encoded protein is CASSHQGQGNGEAFF.

The rearrangement links TRBV27 to TRBJ1-1, with D unclear. Germline V gene lookup returns CDR1 MNHEY and CDR2 SMNVEV (reference sequence). V dropped 8 bases and J dropped 4 bases, with 17 bases sitting between them. This CDR3 contains 14 residues. CDR3 amino acids: CASRPDHPVTEAFF. The CDR3 DNA sequence: TGTGCCAGCCGACCTGACCATCCAGTCACTGAAGCTTTCTTT.